What follows is one T cell receptor beta chain and its context. Its matching antigen is unknown. This sample is part of a study of cytomegalovirus exposure and HLA in healthy donors. Study background: Most donors, around 81% of over 350 genotyped, fell in the Caucasian-associated ancestry cluster.

The CDR3 has 15 amino acids. Germline CDR1 and CDR2: MNHEY and SVGAGI. Trimming took 5 bases from V and 3 from J; bases not matched to a gene: 8. Study-wide results and limits: Under in vitro conditions, a few CMV-associated chains were confirmed as specific for CMV antigens.

The study ran its PCR with 60 Vbeta and 13 Jbeta primers. Sequencing was performed with immunoSEQ multiplex PCR; in TCRdb, only in-frame clones are kept and a portion is missing. The sample includes 150,000 to 200,000 clones, less than 90% of them seen just once. The V gene is TRBV6-5, the J gene TRBJ2-7, with 9 positions matching TRBD2. This clonotype originated in a girl aged 5 to 17 in good health and CMV-seropositive. The sequencing input was PBMCs. CDR3 coding DNA: TGTGCCAGCAGTCCCCCTCTAGCGGGAATCTACGAGCAGTACTTC. Translated, it gives CASSPPLAGIYEQYF.